The 5 T cell receptor beta chains in this list originate from one sample, sequenced in a study of human T cells and chemical hapten exposure. Via MiXCR, TCRdb re-called the RACE reads, giving one row per CDR3 protein. The sample lists tens of thousands of distinct CDR3 sequences, around 9.5% seen once, with over 1.5% in the top ten. Time point of the sample: patch test 2, 6 weeks after DPC sensitization. This sample's treatment: therapeutic diphenylcyclopropenone sensitization with weekly scalp DPC. This sample comprised whole blood, obtained in connection with sensitization to the hapten diphenylcyclopropenone (DPC). The receptors here all came from a woman in her fifties or sixties with alopecia areata. Some clones in this sample may be carry-over from other donors' samples.

This clonotype was recorded many times. This chain uses TRBV7-2 with TRBJ1-1; no definite D call. The CDR3 spans 12 residues. The germline V gene has CDR1 SGHTA and CDR2 FQGNSA. Trimming took off 3 bases at V and 6 bases at J, with 8 bases between the two ends. The CDR3 region has the DNA TGTGCCAGCAGCTTTGATCGTGCTGAAGCTTTCTTT. Amino acids: CASSFDRAEAFF.

This sequence joins TRBV2 and TRBJ1-2; D is ambiguous. Germline V lookup: CDR1 SNHLY, CDR2 FYNNEI. Trimming pared 5 bases from V and 8 bases from J, leaving 18 bases between. This CDR3 has 14 residues. This CDR3 reads CASSPRTESYGYTF. The CDR3 coding sequence is TGTGCCAGCAGTCCCAGGACGGAGAGCTACGGCTACACCTTC.

This clonotype was observed at least ten times. The rearrangement uses TRBV28 and TRBJ1-6; 8 bases line up with TRBD1. V shed 5 bases and J 7 bases; nucleotides not matched to a gene: 7. Germline CDR1 MDHEN, CDR2 SYDVKM. The CDR3 is made up of 15 amino acids. Here the CDR3 reads CASSPTQGVNSPLHF. CDR3 nucleotide sequence: TGTGCCAGCAGTCCAACACAGGGGGTAAATTCACCCCTCCACTTT.

Ten or more counts support this clonotype. This sequence joins TRBV28 and TRBJ1-6, with no clear D. The ends were cut back, 8 bases at V and 4 bases at J, with 15 bases in the middle. Looked up from germline, CDR1 is MDHEN and CDR2 is SYDVKM. This CDR3 has 15 amino acids. This CDR3 reads CASYPDSSYNSPLHF. The CDR3 DNA reads TGTGCCAGCTATCCCGACTCTTCTTATAATTCACCCCTCCACTTT. Supplemented by reference TRBV28 and TRBJ1-6, the full variable domain reads DVKVTQSSRYLVKRTGEKVFLECVQDMDHENMFWYRQDPGLGLRLIYFSYDVKMKEKGDIPEGYSVSREKKERFSLILESASTNQTSMYLCASYPDSSYNSPLHFGNGTRLTVT.

The gene calls are TRBV4-1 and TRBJ1-6; D unclear. From germline, CDR1 is MGHRA and CDR2 YSYEKL. The CDR3 extends over 12 amino acids. Trimming removed 6 bases from V and 9 bases from J, with 9 bases in between. This chain's CDR3 is CASRGRSSPLHF. In nucleotides, the CDR3 is TGCGCCAGCAGGGGTAGATCTTCACCCCTCCACTTT.